Presented here are 19 T cell receptor beta chains from one specimen sequenced in a study of identical twins (dated by TCRdb to 2016 to 2018). The method was 5' RACE. The run used an Illumina HiSeq 2000. The public reads were reanalyzed by TCRdb: fastp trimming at Q25, MiXCR alignment, in-frame beta chains only. Under each unique CDR3 protein, matching rows form one entry showing the most common genes and DNA. This sample is represented by hundreds of thousands of distinct CDR3 sequences; about 20% of them were singletons. In total, the top ten clones hold roughly 14% of the sample. These data are also associated with another study on T cells expressing NK-cell markers.

The sequenced material came from PBMCs. The origin of the receptors is a woman between 18 and 29 years old in good health.

Here the CDR3 DNA reads TGCGCCAGCAGCTTGGGGAGTAGGGACAGGGATCAAGAGACCCAGTACTTC. The encoded protein is CASSLGSRDRDQETQYF. This chain links TRBV5-1 with TRBJ2-5; TRBD1 matches 9 bases. CDR1 is SGHRS, CDR2 YFSETQ, per germline. V shed 0 bases and J 2 bases; nucleotides not matched to a gene: 8. The CDR3 has 17 residues. Full variable domain (rest looked up from reference TRBV5-1 and TRBJ2-5): KAGVTQTPRYLIKTRGQQVTLSCSPISGHRSVSWYQQTPGQGLQFLFEYFSETQRNKGNFPGRFSGRQFSNSRSEMNVSTLELGDSALYLCASSLGSRDRDQETQYFGPGTRLLVL.

The V and J genes are TRBV11-2 and TRBJ1-5, with TRBD1 as a possible D gene (6 bases). CDR1 SGHAT and CDR2 FQNNGV come from the germline V gene. Trimming took off 6 bases at V and 5 bases at J, with 14 bases between the two ends. The CDR3 loop spans 14 amino acids. CDR3 protein: CASSSRQAYQPQHF. The DNA of the CDR3 is TGTGCCAGCAGTTCCCGACAGGCGTATCAGCCCCAGCATTTT.

The V call is TRBV7-9, the J call TRBJ2-5; D is uncertain. Trimming removed 2 bases from V and 5 bases from J, with 12 bases in between. The CDR3 consists of 14 residues. Germline CDR1 SEHNR, CDR2 FQNEAQ (reference sequence). CDR3: CASSLNYGWETQYF. Written as DNA, the CDR3 is TGTGCCAGCAGCTTAAATTACGGTTGGGAGACCCAGTACTTC.

This clonotype was detected only a few times. The V and J genes are TRBV4-3 and TRBJ2-1; no clear D. Trimming removed 0 bases at V and 4 bases at J, with 4 bases between. The CDR3 covers 13 residues. CDR1 and CDR2 from the germline V gene are LGHNA and YSLEER. The CDR3 sequence: CASSQELYNEQFF. The CDR3 nucleotides read TGCGCCAGCAGCCAAGAGTTGTACAATGAGCAGTTCTTC.

This clonotype occurred many times. The V gene is TRBV2, the J gene TRBJ2-1, with TRBD2 identical over 12 bases. Germline lookup yields CDR1 SNHLY and CDR2 FYNNEI. The J segment lost 8 bases and the V segment lost 4 bases, leaving 6 bases of the junction unmatched. The length of the CDR3 is 15 residues. This chain's CDR3 is CASSARLAGADEQFF. The CDR3 nucleotides read TGTGCCAGCAGTGCAAGACTAGCGGGAGCGGATGAGCAGTTCTTC.

In this sample, this clonotype turned up a few times. The chain joins TRBV12-3 or TRBV12-4 to TRBJ2-7; D gene uncertain. Between the trimmed V and J ends, which lost 2 bases and 7 bases, there was a span of 12 bases. CDR3 length: 13 residues. The CDR3 DNA sequence: TGTGCCAGCAGTTTACCCTCGACCAGGGAGCAGTACTTC. Amino acid sequence: CASSLPSTREQYF.

J is TRBJ2-2 and V is TRBV5-1, with D perhaps given as TRBD1 or TRBD2 (5 bases each). CDR3 length: 16 amino acids. The germline CDR1 and CDR2 sequences are SGHRS and YFSETQ. The V gene lost 2 bases and the J gene lost 4 bases, with 15 bases spanning the gap. CDR3 residues: CASSFGTLVGTGELFF. CDR3 DNA: TGCGCCAGCAGCTTCGGGACCCTTGTAGGCACCGGGGAGCTGTTTTTT.

This clonotype turned up a few times. The DNA of the CDR3 is TGTGCCACCCGGACAGGGGGCTACGAGCAGTACTTC. Encoded protein: CATRTGGYEQYF. This chain joins TRBV10-3 and TRBJ2-7, with 10 bases identical to TRBD1. This CDR3 comprises 12 residues. Germline V gene sequence: CDR1 ENHRY, CDR2 SYGVKD. Unmatched junction bases numbered 3, after V lost 10 bases and J lost 3 bases.

This clonotype was detected only a few times. The V gene is TRBV5-1, the J gene TRBJ2-7; D may be TRBD1 (5 bases). The V and J ends lost 3 bases and 4 bases respectively, with 11 bases between them. Germline assignment: CDR1 SGHRS and CDR2 YFSETQ. This CDR3 has 13 amino acids. The CDR3 spells CASSSNTGYEQYF. The CDR3 region has the DNA TGCGCCAGCAGCTCCAACACAGGTTACGAGCAGTACTTC.

This clonotype was counted between two and nine times. This chain joins TRBV27 and TRBJ2-6, with D unresolved. The germline gives CDR1 MNHEY, CDR2 SMNVEV (reference sequence). The V end lost 2 bases, the J end lost 4 bases, and 12 bases lay between the germline ends. This CDR3 has 16 residues. CDR3 region: CASSLNVALGANVLTF. CDR3 DNA sequence: TGTGCCAGCAGTTTAAATGTTGCGCTGGGGGCCAACGTCCTGACTTTC.

V usage is TRBV6-5 and J usage is TRBJ1-2; perhaps TRBD1 as D (5 bases). CDR3 length: 14 amino acids. Germline V gives CDR1 MNHEY, CDR2 SVGAGI. Trimming pared 2 bases from V and 4 bases from J, leaving 11 bases between. CDR3: CASSYGSGVYGYTF. DNA for the CDR3: TGTGCCAGCAGTTACGGGTCGGGGGTCTATGGCTACACCTTC.

This clonotype has more than one count but fewer than ten. V gene TRBV6-1 combines with J gene TRBJ1-6, with D uncertain. The CDR3 is made up of 15 amino acids. V lost 8 bases and J lost 4, with 15 bases in between. Germline V lookup: CDR1 MNHNS, CDR2 SASEGT. CDR3 nucleotide sequence: TGTGCCAGCCTCTCTCTGGGCACTTATAATTCACCCCTCCACTTT. Amino acids: CASLSLGTYNSPLHF.

This clonotype showed up just a few times. The chain links TRBV14 to TRBJ2-7; TRBD1 or TRBD2 may be the D gene (6 bases each). This CDR3 spans 13 amino acids. Germline loops: CDR1 SGHDN, CDR2 FVKESK. V was clipped by 5 bases and J by 8 bases, with 16 bases between them. CDR3 nucleotides: TGTGCCAGCAGCAGGACGGGGGCCTTCAAGCAGTACTTC. Translating gives CASSRTGAFKQYF.

The rearrangement uses TRBV7-2 and TRBJ1-1, with TRBD1 identical over 7 bases. The germline gives CDR1 SGHTA, CDR2 FQGNSA. V lost 4 bases and J lost 5; bases outside the gene matches: 7. The CDR3 covers 14 residues. The CDR3 region has the DNA TGTGCCAGCAGCTCGACAGGGAGAGGGACTGAAGCTTTCTTT. Translation: CASSSTGRGTEAFF.

The gene calls are TRBV2 and TRBJ2-5; D perhaps matches TRBD2 (5 bases). CDR1 SNHLY and CDR2 FYNNEI come from the germline V gene. V gave up 4 bases and J gave up 2 bases, with 8 bases separating them. The CDR3 is 13 residues long. The CDR3: CASSVERQETQYF. DNA of the CDR3: TGTGCCAGCAGTGTGGAGCGGCAAGAGACCCAGTACTTC.

This clonotype was seen ten or more times. This chain uses TRBV20-1 with TRBJ2-3; 7 bases fit TRBD2. This CDR3 is 15 amino acids long. The germline gives CDR1 DFQATT, CDR2 SNEGSKA (reference sequence). V shed 2 bases, J shed 2 bases, and the junction held 7 bases outside the gene matches. Written as DNA, the CDR3 is TGCAGTGCTAGACTCCCAGCGGGGTTCACAGATACGCAGTATTTT. It codes for CSARLPAGFTDTQYF.

This clonotype was detected only a few times. This chain joins TRBV12-5 and TRBJ2-1; TRBD2 aligns across 9 bases. The length of the CDR3 is 14 residues. V gave up 7 bases and J gave up 3 bases; unmatched junction bases: 4. CDR1 LGHNT and CDR2 FRNRAP come from the germline V gene. The CDR3 bases are TGTGCTAGTGCCTTTAGCGGGGGCTACAATGAGCAGTTCTTC. It codes for CASAFSGGYNEQFF.

This chain joins TRBV4-3 and TRBJ2-3, with no clear D. Germline loops: CDR1 LGHNA, CDR2 YSLEER. The V and J ends lost 3 bases and 2 bases respectively, with 9 bases between them. The CDR3 spans 14 residues. The CDR3 reads CASSQRLVTDTQYF. CDR3 nucleotide sequence: TGCGCCAGCAGCCAGCGGCTGGTCACAGATACGCAGTATTTT.

This clonotype was observed a handful of times. The V call is TRBV15, the J call TRBJ2-7, with TRBD2 matching 10 bases. With V trimmed by 1 base and J by 3 bases, 3 bases remained unmatched. CDR3 size: 15 residues. The germline gives CDR1 LNHNV, CDR2 YYDKDF (reference sequence). This CDR3 reads CATSRALAGNYEQYF. The CDR3 nucleotides are TGTGCCACCAGCAGAGCACTAGCGGGAAACTACGAGCAGTACTTC.